This entry lists 9 T cell receptor beta chains sequenced from one sample in a study of PD-1 and CTLA-4 blockade in melanoma. The repertoire was sequenced with immunoSEQ multiplex PCR; TCRdb's copy has only in-frame clones and lacks some. The repertoire consists of 34,000 or so clones, with about 88% occurring once and the leading ten covering more than 5.5%. Sequencing used CD8+ T cells from peripheral blood, obtained from a patient given anti-PD-1 treatment. The source of these receptors is a human donor with melanoma.

J is TRBJ1-1 and V is TRBV7-3; the D is unclear. The CDR3 runs to 15 residues. V was clipped by 1 base and J by 2 bases, with 11 bases between them. Germline CDR1 is SGHTA and CDR2 is FQGTGA. CDR3 DNA: TGTGCCAGCAGCTTAATGGGCAGTTCCAACACTGAAGCTTTCTTT. This codes for CASSLMGSSNTEAFF.

The V gene is TRBV30, the J gene TRBJ1-1, with 7 bases aligning to TRBD1. Germline CDR1 reads GTSNPN; CDR2 reads SVGIG (reference sequence). This CDR3 comprises 14 residues. V lost 3 bases and J lost 0; bases outside the gene matches: 4. The CDR3 region is CAWSLDRVNTEAFF. The CDR3 DNA is TGTGCCTGGAGCCTAGACAGGGTGAACACTGAAGCTTTCTTT. Variable domain in full (rest from reference TRBV30 and TRBJ1-1): SQTIHQWPATLVQPVGSPLSLECTVEGTSNPNLYWYRQAAGRGLQLLFYSVGIGQISSEVPQNLSASRPQDRQFILSSKKLLLSDSGFYLCAWSLDRVNTEAFFGQGTRLTVV.

The chain employs TRBV10-1 and TRBJ2-7, with 7 bases fitting TRBD2. Trimming took 0 bases from V and 0 from J; bases not matched to a gene: 5. Germline V gene data show CDR1 as WNHNN and CDR2 as SYGVQD (reference sequence). This CDR3 comprises 16 residues. The CDR3 DNA reads TGCGCCAGCAGTGAGTCGGGGCCGGGGGGCTCCTACGAGCAGTACTTC. Translated: CASSESGPGGSYEQYF.

This clone appeared once. The chain employs TRBV7-9 and TRBJ2-1; the match to TRBD1 covers 7 bases. The V and J ends lost 0 bases and 4 bases, in that order; junction bases with no gene match: 6. This CDR3 has 16 amino acids. Germline CDR1 SEHNR, CDR2 FQNEAQ (reference sequence). CDR3 in amino acids: CASSLAGDSLYNEQFF. As DNA, the CDR3 is TGTGCCAGCAGCTTAGCGGGGGACAGCCTTTACAATGAGCAGTTCTTC.

The sample holds one count of this clone. The chain joins TRBV4-2 to TRBJ1-2; a possible D gene is TRBD1 (5 bases). The CDR3 spans 16 residues. Trimming took 0 bases from V and 4 from J, leaving 15 bases between them. Germline values: CDR1 LGHNA, CDR2 YNFKEQ. The CDR3 DNA is TGTGCCAGCAGCCAAGATCGGGGGGGAAGGGGCTATGGCTACACCTTC. Residues: CASSQDRGGRGYGYTF.

The chain employs TRBV9 and TRBJ1-2; 7 bases are a match to TRBD1. Germline V CDR1 and CDR2: SGDLS, YYNGEE. The CDR3 sequence is 14 residues long. The J segment lost 6 bases and the V segment lost 0 bases, leaving 5 bases of the junction unmatched. Written as DNA, the CDR3 is TGTGCCAGCAGCGTAGGGACAGGACCAAATGGCTACACCTTC. Translation: CASSVGTGPNGYTF.

V usage is TRBV3-1 (or the pseudogene TRBV3-2) and J usage is TRBJ2-7, with D perhaps matching TRBD2 (7 bases). Germline CDR1 and CDR2: LGHDT and YNNKEL (reference sequence). The CDR3 has 14 residues. V was shortened by 4 bases and J by 6 bases, with 16 bases between the two germline ends. CDR3 coding DNA: TGTGCCAGCAGCCCCGGGGGGCCCTCCGGCGAGCAGTACTTC. Translated: CASSPGGPSGEQYF.

V gene TRBV7-9 combines with J gene TRBJ2-2; the D is unclear. CDR3 length equals 15 residues. Germline V gene data show CDR1 as SEHNR and CDR2 as FQNEAQ (reference sequence). The V end lost 3 bases, the J end lost 3 bases, and 11 bases lay between the germline ends. CDR3 DNA sequence: TGTGCCAGCAGCTTTGGCCCGAAATACACCGGGGAGCTGTTTTTT. It specifies CASSFGPKYTGELFF.

CDR3 bases: TGCGCCAGCAGCCAAGATGCCAGGGGTATCAATGAGCAGTTCTTC. Protein: CASSQDARGINEQFF. The J gene is TRBJ2-1, the V gene TRBV4-1, with D tentatively TRBD1 (6 bases). Trimming took 0 bases from V and 6 from J, leaving 12 bases between them. The CDR3 is 15 residues long. In germline, CDR1 is MGHRA, CDR2 YSYEKL.